Listed below are T cell receptor beta chains from one sample, sequenced in a study of cytomegalovirus exposure and HLA in healthy donors. TCRdb's copy holds only in-frame clones and misses some; the assay was immunoSEQ multiplex PCR. This sample has about 85,000 clones, with 67% found just once. Sequencing used PBMCs. These receptors were obtained from a man aged 25-45 years in good health and CMV-seronegative. CDR3s include the opening cysteine and the closing phenylalanine or tryptophan. D genes are given only for firm matches. Size values are once, few and many counts, or a class for expanded clones, and some rows have none.

size,J,D,V,DNA,CDR3
.,TRBJ1-1,TRBD1,TRBV10-3,TGTGCCATCACTCGCACCGGGACAGGGGAAGCTTTCTTT,CAITRTGTGEAFF
.,TRBJ2-5,TRBD2,TRBV4-1,TGCGCCAGCAGCCCCCTAGCGGGGTCGGAGACCCAGTACTTC,CASSPLAGSETQYF
.,TRBJ2-7,TRBD1,TRBV2,TGTGCCAGCAGTGAAGTCGAGACAGGGTTGAACGAGCAGTACTTC,CASSEVETGLNEQYF
.,TRBJ2-1,.,TRBV20-1,TGCAGTGCTAGAGACCGACTTGAGCAGTTCTTC,CSARDRLEQFF
.,TRBJ2-2,.,TRBV30,TGTGCCTGGGCGGAGCAGGGCACCGGGGAGCTGTTTTTT,CAWAEQGTGELFF
few,TRBJ1-5,TRBD1,TRBV7-2,TGTGCCAGCAGCTCGGGACAGATAGCTCATAGCAATCAGCCCCAGCATTTT,CASSSGQIAHSNQPQHF
once,TRBJ1-1,.,TRBV6-6,TGTGCCAGCCACAGCCTTACAGGCGGCACTGAAGCTTTCTTT,CASHSLTGGTEAFF
.,TRBJ2-3,TRBD1,TRBV20-1,TGCAGTGCTAGGCAGGGGGTAGCGCAGTATTTT,CSARQGVAQYF
.,TRBJ1-3,.,TRBV5-4,TGTGCCAGCTATAGGTACCAAACAGCTGGAAACACCATATATTTT,CASYRYQTAGNTIYF
few,TRBJ2-7,.,TRBV18,TGTGCCAGCTCATCGGGGCCGGGGGCCTACGAGCAGTACTTC,CASSSGPGAYEQYF
few,TRBJ1-3,.,TRBV7-9,TGTGCCAGCAGCGTCTACAGAGACTCTGGAAACACCATATATTTT,CASSVYRDSGNTIYF
.,TRBJ2-1,.,TRBV27,TGTGCCAGCAGTCCACAGACTAGTAATGAGCAGTTCTTC,CASSPQTSNEQFF
few,TRBJ2-1,.,TRBV9,TGTGCCAGCAGTAGGGAGGTCGGGATGGGTGAGCAGTTCTTC,CASSREVGMGEQFF
.,TRBJ2-1,TRBD2,TRBV7-2,TGTGCCAGCAGCTTATCACGACTAGCGGGGCCATTAGGCGATGAGCAGTTCTTC,CASSLSRLAGPLGDEQFF
.,TRBJ1-3,.,TRBV5-1,TGCGCCAGCAGCTCGACAGCTGGAAACACCATATATTTT,CASSSTAGNTIYF
few,TRBJ1-1,.,TRBV6-6,TGTGCCAGCAGCCTTCGGACAGTAAACACTGAAGCTTTCTTT,CASSLRTVNTEAFF
.,TRBJ2-3,.,TRBV7-9,TGTGCCAGCAGCTTAACCGCAGGGGGCACAGATACGCAGTATTTT,CASSLTAGGTDTQYF
.,TRBJ2-7,TRBD1,TRBV5-1,TGCGCCAGCAGCTTTACCGGGACAGGGACCTACGAGCAGTACTTC,CASSFTGTGTYEQYF
.,TRBJ2-1,.,TRBV5-8,TGTGCCAGCAGCTTGCGGGCGGGAAGCTCCTACAATGAGCAGTTCTTC,CASSLRAGSSYNEQFF
once,TRBJ2-7,.,TRBV9,TGTGCCAGCAGCGTAGTTCCTACGTTCCCCTACGAGCAGTACTTC,CASSVVPTFPYEQYF